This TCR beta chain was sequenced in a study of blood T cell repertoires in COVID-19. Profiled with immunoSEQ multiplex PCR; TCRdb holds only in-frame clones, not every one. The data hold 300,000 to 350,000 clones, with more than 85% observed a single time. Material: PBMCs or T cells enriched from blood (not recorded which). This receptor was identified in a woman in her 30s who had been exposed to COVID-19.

The CDR3: CASSPDTGELFF. In DNA form, the CDR3 reads TGTGCCAGCAGCCCGGACACCGGGGAGCTGTTTTTT. The chain carries TRBV6-5 and TRBJ2-2; D ambiguous. The germline V and J ends were trimmed by 6 bases and 3 bases, with 5 bases remaining between them. Germline loops: CDR1 MNHEY, CDR2 SVGAGI. This CDR3 is built from 12 residues.